The 25 T cell receptor beta chains below all came from one sample that was sequenced in a study of Graves' ophthalmopathy and Graves' hyperthyroidism. From RNA, the CDR3 regions of TCR beta chains were amplified and sequenced. HTBI primers primed a first-round RT-PCR, and a second-round multiplex PCR followed. A single record per CDR3 protein comes from TCRdb applying MiXCR to the multiplex PCR reads. In the table there are around 1,000,000 distinct CDR3 sequences, about 36% of which are singletons. Source material: peripheral blood or thyroid tissue (not recorded which). These receptors were collected from an adult man with Graves' hyperthyroidism.

This clonotype was observed once. V gene TRBV20-1 combines with J gene TRBJ2-3, with D perhaps TRBD2 (6 bases). CDR1 and CDR2 (germline): DFQATT, SNEGSKA (reference sequence). The CDR3 loop spans 15 amino acids. Trimming removed 3 bases at V and 0 bases at J, with 13 bases between. CDR3 DNA sequence: TGCAGTGCTAGGTCTAGCGCAGAAAGCACAGATACGCAGTATTTT. As protein: CSARSSAESTDTQYF.

A note on this clonotype: One base away lies a much larger clone, so this may be a sequencing read error. This sequence joins TRBV20-1 and TRBJ1-2, with D tentatively TRBD1 (6 bases). CDR3 length equals 13 residues. Trimming shortened V by 3 bases and J by 6 bases, and 14 bases separated the two germline ends. Germline CDR1 reads DFQATT; CDR2 reads SNEGSKA (reference sequence). The CDR3 region is CSASEVQGHGYTF. CDR3 DNA sequence: TGCAGTGCTAGCGAGGTACAGGGCCATGGCTACACCTTC.

This clonotype was detected ten times or more. The rearrangement links TRBV29-1 to TRBJ1-4, with TRBD1 identical over 7 bases. Germline CDR1 SQVTM, CDR2 ANQGSEA. CDR3 length equals 16 residues. Germline trimming cut 3 bases from V and 1 base from J; bases unmatched to any gene: 8. The CDR3 loop is CSVEARQGQTNEKLFF. CDR3 sequence (DNA): TGCAGCGTTGAGGCCAGACAGGGTCAAACTAATGAAAAACTGTTTTTT.

The genes are TRBV20-1 and TRBJ2-2; TRBD1 agrees at 8 bases. CDR1 DFQATT and CDR2 SNEGSKA come from the germline V gene (reference sequence). V lost 0 bases, J lost 5 bases, and 8 bases stayed unmatched. The CDR3 sequence is 16 residues long. CDR3 DNA: TGCAGTGCTAGAGATCTGGAGGACAGGGAAACCGGGGAGCTGTTTTTT. Protein sequence: CSARDLEDRETGELFF.

This clonotype occurred many times. The rearrangement uses TRBV5-1 and TRBJ1-4; 8 nucleotides agree with TRBD1. The CDR3 is made up of 15 amino acids. Germline CDR1 is SGHRS and CDR2 is YFSETQ. V gave up 2 bases and J gave up 5 bases; unmatched junction bases: 5. CDR3 in DNA: TGCGCCAGCAGCTTAAGACAGGGGTCGAATGAAAAACTGTTTTTT. It yields the protein CASSLRQGSNEKLFF.

This clonotype was detected ten times or more. The chain couples TRBV25-1 to TRBJ2-7; no reliable D call. The V gene lost 6 bases and the J gene lost 2 bases, with 14 bases spanning the gap. Germline V lookup: CDR1 MGHDK, CDR2 SYGVNS. The CDR3 is 14 amino acids. The CDR3 protein is CASSPPKNPYEQYF. In DNA, the CDR3 is TGTGCCAGCAGCCCCCCAAAAAACCCCTACGAGCAGTACTTC.

This clonotype showed up just a few times. The chain carries TRBV11-2 and TRBJ2-7, with D perhaps given as TRBD1 or TRBD2 (6 bases each). The V and J ends lost 4 bases and 5 bases respectively, with 30 bases between them. The CDR3 loop spans 19 amino acids. CDR1 is SGHAT and CDR2 is FQNNGV in the germline V gene. CDR3 in amino acids: CASSSGVTLGTILIDEQYF. The CDR3 coding sequence is TGTGCCAGCAGCTCGGGGGTTACGCTTGGGACAATTTTGATCGACGAGCAGTACTTC.

This clonotype was seen many times. The chain recombines TRBV20-1 with TRBJ1-5; D not certain. Trimming removed 3 bases from V and 2 bases from J, with 8 bases in between. This CDR3 has 13 amino acids. Germline V gene sequence: CDR1 DFQATT, CDR2 SNEGSKA (reference sequence). Here the CDR3 DNA reads TGCAGTGCTAGGGGTCACCGCAATCAGCCCCAGCATTTT. Its protein is CSARGHRNQPQHF.

This clonotype occurred many times. The chain employs TRBV20-1 and TRBJ1-5; D is unresolved. V shed 0 bases and J shed 7 bases, with 7 bases lying between them. The CDR3 spans 12 residues. Germline V gene sequence: CDR1 DFQATT, CDR2 SNEGSKA (reference sequence). The CDR3 loop reads CSARDPPQPQHF. The CDR3 coding sequence is TGCAGTGCTAGAGATCCCCCGCAGCCCCAGCATTTT.

This clonotype has more than one count but fewer than ten. CDR3 in amino acids: CASSEPPRDEQYF. The CDR3, as DNA: TGCGCCAGCAGTGAGCCCCCCCGGGACGAGCAGTACTTC. V gene TRBV10-2 combines with J gene TRBJ2-7; D remains ambiguous. V lost 2 bases to trimming and J lost 5 bases, with 10 bases between them. There are 13 residues in the CDR3. CDR1 and CDR2 (germline): WSHSY, SAAADI.

A few counts support this clonotype. The chain joins TRBV4-1 to TRBJ1-6, with 7 positions matching TRBD1. This CDR3 is 16 amino acids long. Germline-derived CDR1 and CDR2 are MGHRA and YSYEKL. V lost 4 bases to trimming and J lost 4 bases; unmatched junction nucleotides: 7. The CDR3, as DNA: TGCGCCAGCAGCCCGACAGACAGGGTGTATAATTCACCCCTCCACTTT. Translated: CASSPTDRVYNSPLHF.

The table lists this clonotype with many counts. This chain links TRBV5-1 with TRBJ2-2; possible D gene TRBD2, 6 bases. Germline V gives CDR1 SGHRS, CDR2 YFSETQ. Trimming took off 6 bases at V and 3 bases at J, with 12 bases between the two ends. The CDR3 spans 14 residues. The CDR3 protein is CASTGTSYTGELFF. Here the CDR3 DNA reads TGCGCCAGCACCGGGACTTCCTACACCGGGGAGCTGTTTTTT.

Ten or more counts support this clonotype. CDR3 sequence (DNA): TGCAGCGTTGCGATTAGCGGTGGGGAAGAGACCCAGTACTTC. As protein: CSVAISGGEETQYF. The rearrangement uses TRBV29-1 and TRBJ2-5; D may be TRBD2 (6 bases). Germline CDR1 reads SQVTM; CDR2 reads ANQGSEA. The CDR3 runs 14 residues. V was trimmed by 4 bases and J by 3 bases, leaving 15 bases between them.

This chain joins TRBV29-1 and TRBJ1-5, with D possibly TRBD1 on 5 matching bases. Between the trimmed V and J ends, which lost 7 bases and 14 bases, there was a span of 21 bases. The CDR3 is 12 amino acids. Germline V gives CDR1 SQVTM, CDR2 ANQGSEA. CDR3 in DNA: TGCAGCGGGACGGGACCGAAAGCCTACGAGCATTTT. As protein: CSGTGPKAYEHF.

This clonotype came up many times. The chain couples TRBV7-2 to TRBJ1-1, with D unresolved. Per germline, CDR1 SGHTA and CDR2 FQGNSA. Trimming took off 1 base at V and 8 bases at J, with 11 bases between the two ends. The CDR3 is 13 amino acids. CDR3 residues: CASSLVPGNEAFF. The DNA for the CDR3 is TGTGCCAGCAGCTTAGTCCCAGGAAACGAAGCTTTCTTT.

This clonotype was seen at least ten times. The rearrangement links TRBV24-1 to TRBJ2-5; D is ambiguous. The CDR3 loop spans 14 amino acids. The germline V and J ends were trimmed by 1 base and 0 bases, with 5 bases remaining between them. The germline gives CDR1 KGHDR, CDR2 SFDVKD. The CDR3 protein is CATSDLRYQETQYF. The CDR3, as DNA: TGTGCCACCAGTGATTTAAGGTACCAAGAGACCCAGTACTTC.

The chain links TRBV2 to TRBJ1-2; TRBD1 agrees at 9 bases. V shed 8 bases, J shed 4 bases, and the junction held 5 bases outside the gene matches. CDR3 length equals 13 residues. CDR1 and CDR2 (germline): SNHLY, FYNNEI. The CDR3 protein is CASWDRAGYGYTF. Written as DNA, the CDR3 is TGTGCCAGCTGGGACAGGGCGGGCTATGGCTACACCTTC.

This clonotype has just one count. V and J are TRBV30 and TRBJ2-5; TRBD1 agrees at 7 bases. The germline V gene encodes CDR1 GTSNPN and CDR2 SVGIG (reference sequence). Trimming at V came to 0 bases and at J to 3 bases, leaving 10 bases not matched to a gene. CDR3 length equals 16 residues. The CDR3 region has the DNA TGTGCCTGGAGTGTACAAGAGGGGGCGAGGGAAGAGACCCAGTACTTC. The encoded protein is CAWSVQEGAREETQYF. Full variable domain (outside the CDR3, taken from reference TRBV30 and TRBJ2-5): SQTIHQWPATLVQPVGSPLSLECTVEGTSNPNLYWYRQAAGRGLQLLFYSVGIGQISSEVPQNLSASRPQDRQFILSSKKLLLSDSGFYLCAWSVQEGAREETQYFGPGTRLLVL.

For this clonotype: This may be a read error: a much more frequent sequence differs by one nucleotide. The chain employs TRBV20-1 and TRBJ2-7; D gene ambiguous. CDR3 length: 11 residues. The V gene's germline CDR1 is DFQATT and CDR2 SNEGSKA (reference sequence). CDR3 in amino acids: CSAPSSDERYF. In DNA, the CDR3 is TGCAGTGCACCTTCAAGTGACGAGCGGTACTTC.

About this clonotype: At one end, the junction sequence differs from germline, possibly due to a read error. The chain recombines TRBV19 with TRBJ1-5; 9 bases fit TRBD1. The germline V gene encodes CDR1 LNHDA and CDR2 SQIVND (reference sequence). This CDR3 spans 16 amino acids. The CDR3 nucleotides are TGTGCCAGTAGTATCCGGGACAGGGTCTTTAATCGGCCCCAGCATTTT. Amino acid sequence: CASSIRDRVFNRPQHF.

This clonotype was seen a single time. Since no conserved phenylalanine or tryptophan closes the CDR3, a read error is the likely cause. The rearrangement uses TRBV7-8 and TRBJ2-7, with D hard to call. Trimming took off 5 bases at V and 3 bases at J, with 11 bases between the two ends. This CDR3 comprises 13 residues. CDR1 is SGHVS and CDR2 is FQNEAQ in the germline V gene. CDR3 in DNA: TGTGCCAGCAGCCAATCCGGCAACTACGAGCAGTACCTC. Its translation: CASSQSGNYEQYL.

This clonotype was observed a few times. V gene TRBV12-5 combines with J gene TRBJ1-6; 7 bases are shared with TRBD1. CDR1 and CDR2 from the germline V gene are LGHNT and FRNRAP. This CDR3 region has 13 residues. The trim removed 9 bases at V and 5 bases at J, leaving 4 bases unmatched. In DNA form, the CDR3 reads TGTGCTAGGGCGACAGGGAATAATTCACCCCTCCACTTT. It encodes CARATGNNSPLHF.

With respect to this clonotype: Given a much more abundant clone one base away, this may be a read error. The chain links TRBV5-4 to TRBJ2-5, with D possibly being TRBD1 (8 bases). Germline V lookup: CDR1 SGHNT, CDR2 YYREEE (reference sequence). The V end was cut by 4 bases, the J end by 7 bases, with 14 bases between. The CDR3 length is 13 residues. The CDR3 sequence: CASSQTGEGTQYF. In DNA form, the CDR3 reads TGTGCCAGCAGCCAGACAGGGGAGGGGACCCAGTACTTC.

This clonotype occurred many times. The chain has TRBV29-1 and TRBJ1-6; a weak D match, TRBD1 (6 bases). Germline V gene data show CDR1 as SQVTM and CDR2 as ANQGSEA. V shed 4 bases and J shed 12 bases, with 16 bases lying between them. This CDR3 is 13 amino acids long. The CDR3 sequence: CSVVSPGGGPLHF. The CDR3 nucleotides read TGCAGCGTTGTATCTCCGGGGGGCGGACCCCTCCACTTT.

This clonotype was observed once. The rearrangement links TRBV15 to TRBJ2-3, with D possibly TRBD1 on 5 matching bases. Germline V gene lookup returns CDR1 LNHNV and CDR2 YYDKDF (reference sequence). The CDR3 contains 14 residues. V gave up 3 bases and J gave up 5 bases, with 12 bases separating them. The CDR3 nucleotides are TGTGCCACCAGCAGGCCCTCGCAGGGAGATACGCAGTATTTT. This encodes CATSRPSQGDTQYF. The full variable domain, its missing parts supplied by reference TRBV15 and TRBJ2-3, is DAMVIQNPRYQVTQFGKPVTLSCSQTLNHNVMYWYQQKSSQAPKLLFHYYDKDFNNEADTPDNFQSRRPNTSFCFLDIRSPGLGDTAMYLCATSRPSQGDTQYFGPGTRLTVL.